The 24 T cell receptor beta chains listed next were all sequenced from one sample in a study of CD8 T cells in ankylosing spondylitis. TCRdb redid the calling of the 5' RACE reads with MiXCR, one entry per CDR3 protein. The sample has roughly 370,000 distinct CDR3 sequences; approximately 20% are singletons. Study-level results: Blood from ankylosing spondylitis patients appeared to carry a characteristic roughly 8-variant TCR beta motif.

Their recognized antigens are unknown. What was sequenced was blood, either unsorted or a sorted T cell fraction (not recorded which). The receptor set was obtained from a male donor with ankylosing spondylitis.

This sequence joins TRBV6-4 and TRBJ2-2; D perhaps matches TRBD1 (5 bases). With 3 bases removed from V and 1 base from J, the gap between germline ends came to 9 bases. CDR1 is MRHNA, CDR2 SNTAGT, per germline. The length of the CDR3 is 15 residues. For the CDR3, the DNA is TGTGCCAGCAGTGAAGTAGGACAGAACACCGGGGAGCTGTTTTTT. Translating it yields CASSEVGQNTGELFF.

This chain connects TRBV7-3 to TRBJ2-1; TRBD1 might be the D (6 bases). This CDR3 is built from 15 residues. Germline CDR1 reads SGHTA; CDR2 reads FQGTGA. The V and J ends lost 4 bases and 3 bases respectively, with 13 bases between them. Here the CDR3 reads CASSSRGRGYNEQFF. For the CDR3, the DNA is TGTGCCAGCAGCTCCCGGGGCAGGGGCTACAATGAGCAGTTCTTC. The complete variable domain, with remaining parts taken from reference TRBV7-3 and TRBJ2-1, reads GAGVSQTPSNKVTEKGKYVELRCDPISGHTALYWYRQSLGQGPEFLIYFQGTGAADDSGLPNDRFFAVRPEGSVSTLKIQRTERGDSAVYLCASSSRGRGYNEQFFGPGTRLTVL.

The rearrangement uses TRBV20-1 and TRBJ2-3; D not certain. V lost 2 bases and J lost 1, with 16 bases in between. Germline V gives CDR1 DFQATT, CDR2 SNEGSKA (reference sequence). The CDR3 length is 16 residues. CDR3 DNA sequence: TGCAGTGCTAGATCGCCTCGGAGCCGGGGCACAGATACGCAGTATTTT. Translated, it gives CSARSPRSRGTDTQYF.

There are a few counts of this clonotype. The chain has TRBV6-2 or TRBV6-3 and TRBJ1-2, with D hard to call. V gave up 10 bases and J gave up 8 bases, with 20 bases separating them. The germline V gene has CDR1 MNHEY and CDR2 SVGEGT. The CDR3 is 13 residues long. CDR3 region: CATIRGPSRGYTF. In DNA form, the CDR3 reads TGTGCCACCATACGTGGGCCTTCGCGGGGCTACACCTTC.

This clonotype has more than one count but fewer than ten. The gene calls are TRBV29-1 and TRBJ2-2; 7 bases align to TRBD2. After removal of 2 bases from V and 0 bases from J, the junction contained 9 bases not matched to a gene. This CDR3 comprises 17 residues. Germline V gene lookup returns CDR1 SQVTM and CDR2 ANQGSEA. CDR3 protein: CSVETFSGPANTGELFF. DNA of the CDR3: TGCAGCGTTGAAACGTTTAGCGGGCCCGCGAACACCGGGGAGCTGTTTTTT.

CDR3 in amino acids: CASSTRDEQYF. The CDR3 bases are TGCGCCAGCAGCACTCGGGACGAGCAGTACTTC. The rearrangement links TRBV5-1 to TRBJ2-7; no definite D call. The length of the CDR3 is 11 residues. CDR1 and CDR2 (germline): SGHRS, YFSETQ. V was trimmed by 4 bases and J by 5 bases, leaving 7 bases between them.

The chain has TRBV20-1 and TRBJ1-4; perhaps TRBD1 as D (5 bases). Per germline, CDR1 DFQATT and CDR2 SNEGSKA (reference sequence). V was shortened by 2 bases and J by 7 bases, with 11 bases between the two germline ends. The CDR3 is 13 amino acids. The CDR3 DNA reads as TGCAGTGCTAGAACCGGGACGGCTGAAAAACTGTTTTTT. Amino acid sequence: CSARTGTAEKLFF.

This clonotype was counted a few times. J is TRBJ2-1 and V is TRBV15, with 11 bases fitting TRBD2. The V gene's germline CDR1 is LNHNV and CDR2 YYDKDF (reference sequence). The trim removed 7 bases at V and 5 bases at J, leaving 7 bases unmatched. This CDR3 contains 15 residues. In DNA form, the CDR3 reads TGTGCCACCACCCCGGGACTAGCGGAGAACAATGAGCAGTTCTTC. Amino acid sequence: CATTPGLAENNEQFF.

This chain joins TRBV29-1 and TRBJ1-3; 8 bases fit TRBD1. V was clipped by 7 bases and J by 4 bases; unmatched bases: 6. The CDR3 is made up of 13 amino acids. Per the germline V gene, CDR1 is SQVTM and CDR2 is ANQGSEA. This CDR3 reads CSGQTGVGNTIYF. CDR3 coding DNA: TGCAGCGGGCAGACAGGGGTAGGAAACACCATATATTTT.

The chain has TRBV12-5 and TRBJ1-1; D unclear. Trimming pared 6 bases from V and 3 bases from J, leaving 11 bases between. The CDR3 has 13 amino acids. The germline gives CDR1 LGHNT, CDR2 FRNRAP. DNA for the CDR3: TGTGCTAGTGGCACCAATGAGGACACTGAAGCTTTCTTT. The encoded protein is CASGTNEDTEAFF.

This clonotype has just a few counts. The chain uses TRBV5-1 and TRBJ2-2, with D unresolved. V was clipped by 0 bases and J by 0 bases, with 9 bases between them. The germline gives CDR1 SGHRS, CDR2 YFSETQ. This CDR3 spans 16 amino acids. CDR3 in DNA: TGCGCCAGCAGCTTGGGTCCGTATGCGAACACCGGGGAGCTGTTTTTT. Translated: CASSLGPYANTGELFF.

The chain has TRBV3-1 and TRBJ2-1; possibly TRBD2 for D (7 bases). The CDR3 has 15 residues. V lost 1 base and J 9 bases, leaving 16 bases between the germline ends. CDR1 and CDR2 (germline): LGHDT, YNNKEL (reference sequence). CDR3 amino acids: CASSQVRGGNSEQFF. The CDR3 nucleotides are TGTGCCAGCAGCCAAGTAAGGGGGGGCAACTCTGAGCAGTTCTTC.

This clonotype was counted once. The rearrangement joins TRBV29-1 to TRBJ2-2; TRBD1 matches 12 bases. V was pared by 7 bases and J by 3 bases, with 15 bases of the junction left unmatched. Per germline, CDR1 SQVTM and CDR2 ANQGSEA. The CDR3 is made up of 18 amino acids. CDR3 protein: CSAEGTGGPKPYTGELFF. CDR3 nucleotide sequence: TGCAGCGCCGAGGGGACAGGGGGCCCAAAACCGTACACCGGGGAGCTGTTTTTT.

This clonotype has a handful of counts. The gene calls are TRBV6-5 and TRBJ1-5; TRBD1 might be the D (6 bases). The CDR3 totals 16 residues. Germline V CDR1 and CDR2: MNHEY, SVGAGI. V lost 2 bases to trimming and J lost 3 bases, with 14 bases between them. Here the CDR3 reads CASSYAVTGVNQPQHF. In nucleotides, the CDR3 is TGTGCCAGCAGTTACGCCGTGACAGGCGTCAATCAGCCCCAGCATTTT.

The chain combines TRBV29-1 with TRBJ2-1; D ambiguous. Germline V gene lookup returns CDR1 SQVTM and CDR2 ANQGSEA. Trimming took 2 bases from V and 10 from J, leaving 12 bases between them. CDR3 length: 12 amino acids. The CDR3 nucleotides read TGCAGCGTTGAAAGGTCTAGAAAAGAGCAGTTCTTC. Encoded protein: CSVERSRKEQFF.

This clonotype was counted between two and nine times. The chain carries TRBV28 and TRBJ1-2; D is unclear. Germline lookup yields CDR1 MDHEN and CDR2 SYDVKM. This CDR3 has 12 amino acids. The V end lost 4 bases, the J end lost 7 bases, and 10 bases lay between the germline ends. The DNA of the CDR3 is TGTGCCAGCAGTTCCCCCATCGGTGGCTACACCTTC. It codes for CASSSPIGGYTF.

This clonotype was counted at least ten times. The rearrangement joins TRBV12-3 or TRBV12-4 to TRBJ2-3; no clear D gene. Trimming pared 7 bases from V and 0 bases from J, leaving 11 bases between. The CDR3 has 14 residues. CDR3 in amino acids: CASNDLLSTDTQYF. DNA for the CDR3: TGTGCCAGCAATGACTTACTCAGCACAGATACGCAGTATTTT.

Only a few counts were recorded for this clonotype. This chain joins TRBV20-1 and TRBJ2-1; D may be TRBD2 (5 bases). Germline V gives CDR1 DFQATT, CDR2 SNEGSKA (reference sequence). V shed 7 bases and J shed 0 bases, with 13 bases lying between them. The CDR3 has 14 amino acids. CDR3 loop: CSDLALSSYNEQFF. CDR3 DNA sequence: TGCAGTGATCTAGCTCTGAGCTCCTACAATGAGCAGTTCTTC.

In its sample, this clonotype was seen many times. The chain uses TRBV14 and TRBJ2-4, with D hard to call. The CDR3 extends over 16 amino acids. Germline V gene sequence: CDR1 SGHDN, CDR2 FVKESK. V was shortened by 1 base and J by 0 bases, with 10 bases between the two germline ends. CDR3 sequence (DNA): TGTGCCAGCAGCCAAGGGATGCTTCTAGCCAAAAACATTCAGTACTTC. It yields the protein CASSQGMLLAKNIQYF.

V gene TRBV7-9 combines with J gene TRBJ1-3; D not certain. CDR3 length: 14 amino acids. Germline lookup yields CDR1 SEHNR and CDR2 FQNEAQ (reference sequence). Trimming stripped 5 bases from V and 2 bases from J, with 10 bases between. Written as DNA, the CDR3 is TGTGCCAGCAGCATAGACAACGCTGGAAACACCATATATTTT. This gives the protein CASSIDNAGNTIYF.

This clonotype was seen a few times. The rearrangement links TRBV6-1 to TRBJ2-1, with 8 positions matching TRBD1. V was pared by 4 bases and J by 10 bases, with 12 bases of the junction left unmatched. Germline V gene data show CDR1 as MNHNS and CDR2 as SASEGT. There are 15 residues in the CDR3. This CDR3 reads CASSATGGGGWEQFF. For the CDR3, the DNA is TGTGCCAGCAGTGCAACAGGGGGTGGGGGTTGGGAGCAGTTCTTC.

The chain employs TRBV7-9 and TRBJ2-5; tentatively, D is TRBD2 (6 bases). Trimming took 6 bases from V and 3 from J, leaving 14 bases between them. This CDR3 has 14 amino acids. Germline CDR1 and CDR2: SEHNR and FQNEAQ (reference sequence). The CDR3 nucleotides read TGTGCCAGCAGTTATAGTTCTAGCGAAGAGACCCAGTACTTC. Its protein product is CASSYSSSEETQYF.

The chain carries TRBV9 and TRBJ1-6; TRBD1 matches 8 bases. CDR1 SGDLS and CDR2 YYNGEE come from the germline V gene. J lost 10 bases, V lost 3 bases, and 6 bases had no gene match. The CDR3 contains 14 residues. This CDR3 reads CASSERQGRSPLHF. DNA for the CDR3: TGTGCCAGCAGCGAACGACAGGGGCGGTCACCCCTCCACTTT.

The J gene is TRBJ2-2, the V gene TRBV13; TRBD1 agrees at 12 bases. CDR3 size: 19 residues. The germline V gene encodes CDR1 PRHDT and CDR2 FYEKMQ (reference sequence). Trimming at V came to 4 bases and at J to 1 base, leaving 10 bases not matched to a gene. CDR3 sequence reads: CASSSSFGTGGRNTGELFF. The CDR3 DNA is TGTGCCAGCAGCTCCTCCTTCGGGACAGGGGGCCGGAACACCGGGGAGCTGTTTTTT.